This entry concerns a single TCR beta chain. Its antigen is currently unknown. Over chemoradiotherapy, repertoires were sampled more than once. The data were produced by immunoSEQ multiplex PCR, yet TCRdb's version contains in-frame clones alone and is incomplete. The data hold some 15,000 clones, with roughly 80% observed a single time. The sample originates from a study of chemoradiotherapy in HPV16-positive cancers. Study-level findings and limits: The functional HPV-specific definition rests on just a couple of HPV16-positive patients. Non-HPV-specific T cells did not expand in tumors during treatment, whereas candidate HPV-specific clones and E7-related motifs did.

CDR3 size: 16 residues. The V gene's germline CDR1 is ENHRY and CDR2 SYGVKD. V was clipped by 2 bases and J by 11 bases; unmatched bases: 12. The TCR sequence derives from a human donor with HPV-associated anogenital cancer. Collection took place from a patient who underwent chemoradiotherapy. This rearrangement joins TRBV10-3 to TRBJ2-1; TRBD2 matches 10 bases. The CDR3 bases are TGTGCCATCAGTGAGGAGGTAGCGGGGGGACTTCGAAAGCAGTTCTTC. It is translated as CAISEEVAGGLRKQFF.